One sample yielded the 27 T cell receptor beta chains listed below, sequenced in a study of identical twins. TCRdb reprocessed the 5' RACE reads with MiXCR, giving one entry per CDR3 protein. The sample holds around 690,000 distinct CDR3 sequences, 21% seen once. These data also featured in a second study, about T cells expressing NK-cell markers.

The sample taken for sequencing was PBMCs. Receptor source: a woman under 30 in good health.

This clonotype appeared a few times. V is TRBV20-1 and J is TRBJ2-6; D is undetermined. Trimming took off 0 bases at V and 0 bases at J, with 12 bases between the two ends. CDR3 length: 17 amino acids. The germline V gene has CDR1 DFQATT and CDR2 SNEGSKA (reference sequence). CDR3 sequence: CSARDWLYHSGANVLTF. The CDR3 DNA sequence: TGCAGTGCTAGAGACTGGCTCTACCACTCTGGGGCCAACGTCCTGACTTTC.

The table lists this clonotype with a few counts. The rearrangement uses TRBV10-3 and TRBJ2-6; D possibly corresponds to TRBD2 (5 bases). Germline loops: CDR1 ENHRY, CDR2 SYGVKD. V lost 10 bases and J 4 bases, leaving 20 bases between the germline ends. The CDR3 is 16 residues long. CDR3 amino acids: CATLAQLGGGANVLTF. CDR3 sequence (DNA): TGTGCCACCTTGGCCCAACTCGGCGGGGGGGCCAACGTCCTGACTTTC.

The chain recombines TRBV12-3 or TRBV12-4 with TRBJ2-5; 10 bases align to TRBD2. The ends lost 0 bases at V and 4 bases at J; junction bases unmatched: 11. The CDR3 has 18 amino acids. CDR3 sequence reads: CASSLARLAGLGGETQYF. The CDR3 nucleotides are TGTGCCAGCAGTTTAGCCCGACTAGCGGGCTTAGGGGGAGAGACCCAGTACTTC.

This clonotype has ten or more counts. The CDR3 DNA follows: TGCGCCAGCAGCTTGGGCCTAGCGTACAATGAGCAGTTCTTC. Its protein product is CASSLGLAYNEQFF. The chain links TRBV5-1 to TRBJ2-1, with a tentative D call TRBD2 (6 bases). Germline CDR1 reads SGHRS; CDR2 reads YFSETQ. The CDR3 is made up of 14 amino acids. The V end was cut by 0 bases, the J end by 4 bases, with 8 bases between. Full variable domain (remainder filled in from reference TRBV5-1 and TRBJ2-1): KAGVTQTPRYLIKTRGQQVTLSCSPISGHRSVSWYQQTPGQGLQFLFEYFSETQRNKGNFPGRFSGRQFSNSRSEMNVSTLELGDSALYLCASSLGLAYNEQFFGPGTRLTVL.

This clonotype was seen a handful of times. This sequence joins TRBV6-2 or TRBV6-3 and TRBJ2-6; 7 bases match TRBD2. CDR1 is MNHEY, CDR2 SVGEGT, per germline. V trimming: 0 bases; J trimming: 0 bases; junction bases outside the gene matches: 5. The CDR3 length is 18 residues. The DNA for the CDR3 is TGTGCCAGCAGTTACTCCCTAGCGGCTGACTCTGGGGCCAACGTCCTGACTTTC. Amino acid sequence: CASSYSLAADSGANVLTF.

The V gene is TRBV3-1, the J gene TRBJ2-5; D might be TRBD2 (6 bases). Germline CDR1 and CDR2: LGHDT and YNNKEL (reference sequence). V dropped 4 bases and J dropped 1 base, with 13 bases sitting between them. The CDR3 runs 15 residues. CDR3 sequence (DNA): TGTGCCAGCAGCCGCAGAGGGACTGTCCAAGAGACCCAGTACTTC. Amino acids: CASSRRGTVQETQYF.

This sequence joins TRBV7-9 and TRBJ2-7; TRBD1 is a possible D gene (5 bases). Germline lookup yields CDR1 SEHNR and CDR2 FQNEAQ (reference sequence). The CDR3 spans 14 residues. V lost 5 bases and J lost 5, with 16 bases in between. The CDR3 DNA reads TGTGCCAGCAGCCGACCTCTAAAGGGGAACGAGCAGTACTTC. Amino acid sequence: CASSRPLKGNEQYF.

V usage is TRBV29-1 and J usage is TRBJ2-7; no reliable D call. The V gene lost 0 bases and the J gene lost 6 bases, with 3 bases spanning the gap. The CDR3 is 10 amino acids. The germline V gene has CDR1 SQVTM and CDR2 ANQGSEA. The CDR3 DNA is TGCAGCGTTGAAGACACCGAGCAGTACTTC. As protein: CSVEDTEQYF.

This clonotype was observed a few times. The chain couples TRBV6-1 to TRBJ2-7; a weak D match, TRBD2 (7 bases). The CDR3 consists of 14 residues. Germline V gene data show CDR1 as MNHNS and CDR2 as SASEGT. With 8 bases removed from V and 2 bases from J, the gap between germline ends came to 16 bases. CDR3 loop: CASARGAGAYEQYF. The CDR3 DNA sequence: TGTGCCAGCGCCCGGGGGGCGGGAGCCTACGAGCAGTACTTC.

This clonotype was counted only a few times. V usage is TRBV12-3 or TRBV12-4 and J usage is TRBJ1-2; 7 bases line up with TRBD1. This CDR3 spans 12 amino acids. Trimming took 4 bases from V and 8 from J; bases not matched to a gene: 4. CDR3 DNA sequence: TGTGCCAGCAGTTACAGGGGTGAAGGCTACACCTTC. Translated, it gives CASSYRGEGYTF.

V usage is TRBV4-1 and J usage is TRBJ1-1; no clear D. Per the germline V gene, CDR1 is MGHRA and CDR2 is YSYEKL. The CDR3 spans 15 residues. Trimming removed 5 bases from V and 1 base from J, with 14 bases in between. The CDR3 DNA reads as TGCGCCAGCAGCGGACGGACGCGACGGAACACTGAAGCTTTCTTT. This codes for CASSGRTRRNTEAFF.

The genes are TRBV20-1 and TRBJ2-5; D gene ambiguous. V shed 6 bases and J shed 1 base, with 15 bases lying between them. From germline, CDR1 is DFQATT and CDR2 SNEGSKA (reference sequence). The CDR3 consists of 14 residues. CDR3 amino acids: CSAPGSRRQETQYF. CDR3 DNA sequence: TGCAGTGCCCCCGGATCTAGGCGCCAAGAGACCCAGTACTTC.

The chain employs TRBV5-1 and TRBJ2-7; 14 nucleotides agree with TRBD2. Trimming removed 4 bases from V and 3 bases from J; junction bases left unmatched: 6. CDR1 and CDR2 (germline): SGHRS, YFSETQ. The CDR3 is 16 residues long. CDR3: CASSPTGTSGGYEQYF. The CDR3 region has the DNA TGCGCCAGCAGCCCTACCGGGACTAGCGGGGGCTACGAGCAGTACTTC.

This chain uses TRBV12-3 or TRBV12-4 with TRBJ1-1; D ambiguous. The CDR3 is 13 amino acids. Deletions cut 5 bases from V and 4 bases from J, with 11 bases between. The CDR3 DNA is TGTGCCAGCAGTCCCCAGGAGGGCACTGAAGCTTTCTTT. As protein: CASSPQEGTEAFF.

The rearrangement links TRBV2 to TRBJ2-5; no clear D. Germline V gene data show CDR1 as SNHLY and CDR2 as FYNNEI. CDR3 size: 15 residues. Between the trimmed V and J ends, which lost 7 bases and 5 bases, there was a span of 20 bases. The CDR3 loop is CASKDPAEPRETQYF. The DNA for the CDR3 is TGTGCCAGCAAAGATCCTGCAGAACCGCGGGAGACCCAGTACTTC.

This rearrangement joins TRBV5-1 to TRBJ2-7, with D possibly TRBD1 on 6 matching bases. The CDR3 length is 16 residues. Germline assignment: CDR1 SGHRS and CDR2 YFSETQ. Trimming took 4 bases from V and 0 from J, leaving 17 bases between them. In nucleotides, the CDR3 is TGCGCCAGCAGCCGCCCCCAAGGGGGAAACTCCTACGAGCAGTACTTC. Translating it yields CASSRPQGGNSYEQYF.

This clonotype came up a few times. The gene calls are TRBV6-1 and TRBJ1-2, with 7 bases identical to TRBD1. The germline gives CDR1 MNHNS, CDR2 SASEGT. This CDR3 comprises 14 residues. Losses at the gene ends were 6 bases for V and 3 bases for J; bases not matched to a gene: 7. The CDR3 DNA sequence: TGTGCCAGCAGGACCGGACAGGCCCACTATGGCTACACCTTC. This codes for CASRTGQAHYGYTF.

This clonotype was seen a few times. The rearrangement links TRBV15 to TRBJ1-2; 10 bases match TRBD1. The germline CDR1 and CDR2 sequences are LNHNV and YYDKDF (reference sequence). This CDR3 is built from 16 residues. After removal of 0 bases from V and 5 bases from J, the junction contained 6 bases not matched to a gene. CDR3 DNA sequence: TGTGCCACCAGCAGAGATTTTCGGACAGGGGGATATGGCTACACCTTC. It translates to CATSRDFRTGGYGYTF.

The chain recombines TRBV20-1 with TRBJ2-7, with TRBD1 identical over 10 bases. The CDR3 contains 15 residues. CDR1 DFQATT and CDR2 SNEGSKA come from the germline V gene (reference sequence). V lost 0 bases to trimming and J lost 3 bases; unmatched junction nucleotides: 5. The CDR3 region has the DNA TGCAGTGCTAGAGATCCGGACAGGGGGTTCTACGAGCAGTACTTC. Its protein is CSARDPDRGFYEQYF.

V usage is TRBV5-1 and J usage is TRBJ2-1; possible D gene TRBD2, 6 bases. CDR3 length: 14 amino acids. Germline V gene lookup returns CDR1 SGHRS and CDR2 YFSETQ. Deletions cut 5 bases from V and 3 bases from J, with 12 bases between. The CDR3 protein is CASRQEGLYNEQFF. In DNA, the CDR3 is TGCGCCAGCAGACAGGAGGGGCTCTACAATGAGCAGTTCTTC.

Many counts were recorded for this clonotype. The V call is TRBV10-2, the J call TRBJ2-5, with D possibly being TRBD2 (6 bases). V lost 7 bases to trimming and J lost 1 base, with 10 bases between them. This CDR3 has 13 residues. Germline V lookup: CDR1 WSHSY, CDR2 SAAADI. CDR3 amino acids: CASKTRGQETQYF. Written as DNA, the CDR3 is TGCGCCAGCAAAACGCGGGGCCAAGAGACCCAGTACTTC.

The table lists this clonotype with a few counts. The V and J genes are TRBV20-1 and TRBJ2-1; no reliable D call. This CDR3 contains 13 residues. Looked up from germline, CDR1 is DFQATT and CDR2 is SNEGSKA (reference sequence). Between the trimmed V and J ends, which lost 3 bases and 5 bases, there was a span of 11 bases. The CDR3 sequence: CSASLELDNEQFF. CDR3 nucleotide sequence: TGCAGTGCTAGCCTAGAGTTGGACAATGAGCAGTTCTTC.

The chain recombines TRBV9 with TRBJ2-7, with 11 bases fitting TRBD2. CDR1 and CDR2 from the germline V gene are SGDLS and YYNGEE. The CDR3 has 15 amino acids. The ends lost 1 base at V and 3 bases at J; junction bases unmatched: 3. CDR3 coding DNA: TGTGCCAGCAGCGTAAGTGGGACTAGCGGCTACGAGCAGTACTTC. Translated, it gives CASSVSGTSGYEQYF.

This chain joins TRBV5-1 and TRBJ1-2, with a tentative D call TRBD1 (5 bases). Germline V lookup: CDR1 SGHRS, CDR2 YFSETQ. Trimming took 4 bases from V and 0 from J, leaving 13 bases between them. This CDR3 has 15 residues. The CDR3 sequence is CASSPRGRTNYGYTF. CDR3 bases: TGCGCCAGCAGCCCGAGGGGACGGACTAACTATGGCTACACCTTC.

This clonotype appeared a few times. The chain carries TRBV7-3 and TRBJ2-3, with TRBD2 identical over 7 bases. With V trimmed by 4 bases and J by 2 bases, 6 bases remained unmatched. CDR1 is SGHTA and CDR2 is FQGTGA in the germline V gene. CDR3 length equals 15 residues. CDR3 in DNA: TGTGCCAGCAGCTCCTTAGCGGGCCCCACAGATACGCAGTATTTT. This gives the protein CASSSLAGPTDTQYF. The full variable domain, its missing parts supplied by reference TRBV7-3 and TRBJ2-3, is GAGVSQTPSNKVTEKGKYVELRCDPISGHTALYWYRQSLGQGPEFLIYFQGTGAADDSGLPNDRFFAVRPEGSVSTLKIQRTERGDSAVYLCASSSLAGPTDTQYFGPGTRLTVL.

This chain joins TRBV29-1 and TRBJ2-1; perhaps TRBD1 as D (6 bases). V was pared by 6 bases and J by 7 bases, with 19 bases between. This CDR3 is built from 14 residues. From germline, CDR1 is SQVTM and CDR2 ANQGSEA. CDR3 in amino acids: CSVVIPGHPNEQFF. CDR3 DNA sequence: TGCAGCGTCGTAATACCGGGACACCCGAATGAGCAGTTCTTC.

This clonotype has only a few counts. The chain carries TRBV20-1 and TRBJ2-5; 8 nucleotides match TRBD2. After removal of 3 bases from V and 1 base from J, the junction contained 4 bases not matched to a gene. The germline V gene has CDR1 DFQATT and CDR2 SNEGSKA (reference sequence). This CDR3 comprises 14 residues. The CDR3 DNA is TGCAGTGCTAGGGTTAGCGGGGCCCAAGAGACCCAGTACTTC. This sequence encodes CSARVSGAQETQYF.